These 22 T cell receptor beta chains came from one sample sequenced in a study of T cells in Graves' hyperthyroidism and ophthalmopathy. The CDR3 regions of TCR beta were amplified from RNA transcripts. Researchers ran a first-round RT-PCR on the TCR CDR3 using the HTBI primer set. TCRdb reprocessed the multiplex PCR reads with MiXCR, giving one entry per CDR3 protein. The sample consists of about 260,000 distinct CDR3 sequences, 15% to 20% of them appearing once. Source material: blood. These receptors were taken from a woman under 30 with Graves' ophthalmopathy.

The chain joins TRBV11-2 to TRBJ1-1, with D hard to call. The germline V and J ends were trimmed by 1 base and 4 bases, with 13 bases remaining between them. CDR3 length equals 15 residues. The germline gives CDR1 SGHAT, CDR2 FQNNGV. DNA of the CDR3: TGTGCCAGCAGCTTAGGACGGGTCGGCGGCACTGAAGCTTTCTTT. Amino acids: CASSLGRVGGTEAFF.

This clonotype has ten or more counts. CDR3 sequence: CASSVDGRDTQYF. The CDR3 bases are TGTGCCAGTAGTGTGGACGGGCGGGATACGCAGTATTTT. The chain employs TRBV19 and TRBJ2-3, with D unresolved. In germline, CDR1 is LNHDA, CDR2 SQIVND (reference sequence). The germline V and J ends were trimmed by 5 bases and 6 bases, with 12 bases remaining between them. The CDR3 totals 13 residues.

In this sample, this clonotype turned up many times. Germline is not matched at one junction end, which may reflect a read error. The chain carries TRBV7-7 and TRBJ2-5, with TRBD1 as a possible D gene (6 bases). This CDR3 is built from 14 residues. From germline, CDR1 is SSHAT and CDR2 FNYEAQ (reference sequence). CDR3 region: CASSLVGGVETQYF. The DNA for the CDR3 is TGTGCTAGCAGCTTAGTTGGGGGCGTCGAGACCCAGTACTTC.

The sample holds many counts of this clonotype. This sequence joins TRBV7-9 and TRBJ1-1; D unclear. V was trimmed by 6 bases and J by 2 bases, leaving 7 bases between them. Germline values: CDR1 SEHNR, CDR2 FQNEAQ (reference sequence). CDR3 length: 12 residues. CDR3 sequence (DNA): TGTGCCAGCAGGTCGGCTAACACTGAAGCTTTCTTT. This gives the protein CASRSANTEAFF.

This clonotype was seen repeatedly, ten times or more. This chain joins TRBV6-1 and TRBJ1-4, with D possibly TRBD1 on 5 matching bases. This CDR3 is built from 14 residues. Germline V gene data show CDR1 as MNHNS and CDR2 as SASEGT. Trimming cost V 6 bases and J 3 bases, with 11 bases left between them. CDR3 nucleotide sequence: TGTGCCAGCAGGTCGCAGGGCTCTAATGAAAAACTGTTTTTT. Its translation is CASRSQGSNEKLFF.

Ten or more counts support this clonotype. This chain connects TRBV6-5 to TRBJ2-1; D not certain. The V and J ends lost 2 bases and 10 bases respectively, with 6 bases between them. Per germline, CDR1 MNHEY and CDR2 SVGAGI. The CDR3 contains 11 residues. CDR3 sequence: CASSYGPEQFF. Written as DNA, the CDR3 is TGTGCCAGCAGTTACGGGCCAGAGCAGTTCTTC.

This clonotype was seen only a few times. The rearrangement links TRBV9 to TRBJ2-7; 9 bases agree with TRBD1. CDR1 is SGDLS, CDR2 YYNGEE, per germline. The CDR3 consists of 14 residues. The V segment lost 3 bases and the J segment 6 bases; nucleotides outside the gene matches: 7. CDR3 amino acids: CASSAWDREGEQYF. DNA of the CDR3: TGTGCCAGCAGCGCTTGGGACAGGGAGGGCGAGCAGTACTTC.

The rearrangement joins TRBV20-1 to TRBJ2-7; D gene unclear. The CDR3 totals 11 residues. CDR1 DFQATT and CDR2 SNEGSKA come from the germline V gene (reference sequence). Trimming removed 3 bases from V and 3 bases from J, with 6 bases in between. The CDR3 protein is CSASAHYEQYF. The CDR3 DNA sequence: TGCAGTGCTAGTGCACACTACGAGCAGTACTTC.

In regard to this clonotype: Since a much larger clone is just one base distant, this may be a read error. This chain connects TRBV9 to TRBJ2-3; weak D call: TRBD2 (6 bases). The CDR3 sequence is 14 residues long. Germline-derived CDR1 and CDR2 are SGDLS and YYNGEE. In nucleotides, the CDR3 is TGTGCCAGCGGCGTAGGCGGGACTGCAGATACGCAGTATTTT. Protein product: CASGVGGTADTQYF.

This clonotype appeared many times. The rearrangement uses TRBV14 and TRBJ2-7; 8 bases align to TRBD1. The length of the CDR3 is 15 residues. J was trimmed by 0 bases and V by 4 bases; bases with no gene match: 5. The germline CDR1 and CDR2 sequences are SGHDN and FVKESK. The CDR3 reads CASSPDRARSYEQYF. CDR3 in DNA: TGTGCCAGCAGCCCGGACAGGGCTCGCTCCTACGAGCAGTACTTC. Full variable domain (outside the CDR3, taken from reference TRBV14 and TRBJ2-7): EAGVTQFPSHSVIEKGQTVTLRCDPISGHDNLYWYRRVMGKEIKFLLHFVKESKQDESGMPNNRFLAERTGGTYSTLKVQPAELEDSGVYFCASSPDRARSYEQYFGPGTRLTVT.

This clonotype was seen ten or more times. The J gene is TRBJ2-2, the V gene TRBV20-1; D not certain. The V end lost 2 bases, the J end lost 0 bases, and 10 bases lay between the germline ends. Germline CDR1 is DFQATT and CDR2 is SNEGSKA (reference sequence). This CDR3 spans 15 amino acids. Written as DNA, the CDR3 is TGCAGTGCTAGAAGGACGGACCCGAACACCGGGGAGCTGTTTTTT. This sequence encodes CSARRTDPNTGELFF.

This clonotype was seen at least ten times. The CDR3 loop reads CASSKGELQETQYF. The CDR3 DNA reads TGTGCCAGCAGTAAGGGGGAGCTTCAAGAGACCCAGTACTTC. The chain combines TRBV2 with TRBJ2-5; weak D call: TRBD1 (6 bases). This CDR3 is 14 amino acids long. V was shortened by 5 bases and J by 2 bases, with 12 bases between the two germline ends. Per the germline V gene, CDR1 is SNHLY and CDR2 is FYNNEI.

This clonotype was recorded at least ten times. J is TRBJ2-2 and V is TRBV5-1; TRBD1 matches at 8 bases. V dropped 7 bases and J dropped 6; count of bases not matched to a gene: 11. CDR1 SGHRS and CDR2 YFSETQ come from the germline V gene. The CDR3 runs 15 residues. The CDR3 reads CASGGQGSLAGELFF. Written as DNA, the CDR3 is TGCGCCAGCGGCGGACAGGGATCCCTTGCCGGGGAGCTGTTTTTT. Complete variable domain (other parts from reference TRBV5-1 and TRBJ2-2): KAGVTQTPRYLIKTRGQQVTLSCSPISGHRSVSWYQQTPGQGLQFLFEYFSETQRNKGNFPGRFSGRQFSNSRSEMNVSTLELGDSALYLCASGGQGSLAGELFFGEGSRLTVL.

This clonotype was detected many times. The J gene is TRBJ2-1, the V gene TRBV6-2 or TRBV6-3, with 8 bases that match TRBD2. This CDR3 has 16 residues. V gave up 7 bases and J gave up 1 base; unmatched junction bases: 9. Germline loops: CDR1 MNHEY, CDR2 SVGEGT. This CDR3 reads CASTNGLAPSYNEQFF. Here the CDR3 DNA reads TGTGCCAGCACCAACGGACTAGCCCCGTCCTACAATGAGCAGTTCTTC.

Ten or more counts support this clonotype. The V gene is TRBV6-2 or TRBV6-3, the J gene TRBJ2-1; D possibly matches TRBD1 or TRBD2 (6 bases each). CDR1 and CDR2 (germline): MNHEY, SVGEGT. V dropped 7 bases and J dropped 9 bases, with 16 bases sitting between them. There are 13 residues in the CDR3. The CDR3 spells CASTQQQGGEQFF. CDR3 nucleotide sequence: TGTGCCAGCACCCAACAACAGGGAGGTGAGCAGTTCTTC.

This clonotype has a count of ten or more. The J gene is TRBJ2-2, the V gene TRBV2, with TRBD1 matching 9 bases. The V gene end was trimmed by 6 bases and the J gene end by 3 bases; junction bases not matched to a gene: 5. The length of the CDR3 is 15 residues. Germline V CDR1 and CDR2: SNHLY, FYNNEI. The CDR3 here is CASSRTGAYTGELFF. The CDR3 nucleotides are TGTGCCAGCAGCAGGACAGGGGCGTACACCGGGGAGCTGTTTTTT.

This clonotype has at least ten counts. The chain links TRBV20-1 to TRBJ2-2; D is unresolved. Per germline, CDR1 DFQATT and CDR2 SNEGSKA (reference sequence). V gave up 7 bases and J gave up 1 base, with 4 bases separating them. There are 11 residues in the CDR3. CDR3 nucleotides: TGCAGTGTTGGGAACACCGGGGAGCTGTTTTTT. The encoded protein is CSVGNTGELFF.

This clonotype was observed many times. This sequence joins TRBV4-1 and TRBJ1-2; a weak D match, TRBD1 (5 bases). V was shortened by 0 bases and J by 3 bases, with 14 bases between the two germline ends. Germline-derived CDR1 and CDR2 are MGHRA and YSYEKL. The CDR3 runs to 16 residues. The CDR3 bases are TGCGCCAGCAGCCAAGATCACAGGTTGAGGCACTATGGCTACACCTTC. Translating gives CASSQDHRLRHYGYTF.

The chain combines TRBV29-1 with TRBJ2-7; the match to TRBD1 covers 10 bases. This CDR3 comprises 15 residues. Germline V gene data show CDR1 as SQVTM and CDR2 as ANQGSEA. Unmatched junction bases numbered 11, after V lost 6 bases and J lost 3 bases. The CDR3 sequence: CSVSYPGTGDYEQYF. In nucleotides, the CDR3 is TGCAGCGTCTCCTACCCCGGGACAGGGGACTACGAGCAGTACTTC.

This clonotype has a count of ten or more. The chain uses TRBV10-3 and TRBJ2-7, with D perhaps TRBD1 (6 bases). Germline assignment: CDR1 ENHRY and CDR2 SYGVKD. This CDR3 has 15 residues. V was pared by 3 bases and J by 0 bases, with 12 bases between. For the CDR3, the DNA is TGTGCCATCAGTGAATCGGACAGATTCTCCTACGAGCAGTACTTC. Translated: CAISESDRFSYEQYF.

This clonotype has a count of ten or more. CDR3 loop: CASSLTGVDEQYF. The CDR3 bases are TGTGCCAGCAGCCTGACAGGGGTGGACGAGCAGTACTTC. The chain uses TRBV5-5 and TRBJ2-7; 8 bases map to TRBD1. The CDR3 spans 13 residues. Per the germline V gene, CDR1 is SGHKS and CDR2 is YYEKEE (reference sequence). V trimming: 4 bases; J trimming: 5 bases; junction bases outside the gene matches: 5.

In its sample, this clonotype was seen many times. V is TRBV29-1 and J is TRBJ1-2; D not resolved. V was clipped by 5 bases and J by 4 bases, with 17 bases between them. The CDR3 has 14 amino acids. The germline V gene has CDR1 SQVTM and CDR2 ANQGSEA. The CDR3 sequence is CSVLDPPGRYGYTF. In nucleotides, the CDR3 is TGCAGCGTTCTGGACCCCCCCGGGCGCTATGGCTACACCTTC.